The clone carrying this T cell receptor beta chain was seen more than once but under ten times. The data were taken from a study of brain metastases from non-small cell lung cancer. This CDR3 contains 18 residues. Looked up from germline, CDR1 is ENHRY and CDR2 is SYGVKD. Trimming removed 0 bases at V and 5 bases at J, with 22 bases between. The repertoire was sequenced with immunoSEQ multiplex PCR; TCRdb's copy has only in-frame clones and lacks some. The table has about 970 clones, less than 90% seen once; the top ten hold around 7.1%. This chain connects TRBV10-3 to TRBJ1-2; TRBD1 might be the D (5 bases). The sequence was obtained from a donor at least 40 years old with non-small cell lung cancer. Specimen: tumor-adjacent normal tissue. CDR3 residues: CAISESSGRWTLFYGYTF. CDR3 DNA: TGTGCCATCAGTGAGTCAAGTGGAAGGTGGACACTTTTTTATGGCTACACCTTC.